A single sample is the source of the 5 T cell receptor beta chains below, sequenced in a study of T cells after yellow fever vaccination. TCRdb re-called the 5' RACE reads with MiXCR, one entry per CDR3 protein. The data hold hundreds of thousands of distinct CDR3 sequences, with roughly a sixth observed a single time. The material sequenced was PBMCs, taken before the yellow fever booster vaccination. The receptors were gathered from a man between 18 and 29 years old who received the YFV17D yellow fever vaccine.

V usage is TRBV7-2 and J usage is TRBJ1-4; D is ambiguous. V was cut by 5 bases and J by 11 bases, with 9 bases left in between. Germline V gives CDR1 SGHTA, CDR2 FQGNSA. This CDR3 is built from 11 residues. The CDR3 protein is CASSIVGKLFF. For the CDR3, the DNA is TGTGCCAGCAGCATTGTCGGGAAACTGTTTTTT.

V and J are TRBV19 and TRBJ2-7; TRBD2 might be the D (6 bases). This CDR3 has 14 amino acids. V lost 0 bases to trimming and J lost 9 bases, with 15 bases between them. Germline values: CDR1 LNHDA, CDR2 SQIVND (reference sequence). As DNA, the CDR3 is TGTGCCAGTAGTATAGAGCCAGGGACTCGCCTGCAGTACTTC. This gives the protein CASSIEPGTRLQYF.

This clonotype has more than one count but fewer than ten. J is TRBJ2-5 and V is TRBV5-5; D may correspond to TRBD1 or TRBD2 (5 bases each). CDR3 length equals 14 residues. Per germline, CDR1 SGHKS and CDR2 YYEKEE (reference sequence). V was pared by 4 bases and J by 5 bases, with 15 bases between. CDR3 residues: CASSGGASRETQYF. The CDR3 DNA reads as TGTGCCAGCAGCGGGGGTGCTAGCCGGGAGACCCAGTACTTC.

This clonotype was recorded a few times. The rearrangement joins TRBV5-1 to TRBJ2-1; D possibly corresponds to TRBD2 (5 bases). This CDR3 contains 15 residues. Trimming took 3 bases from V and 5 from J, leaving 15 bases between them. The V gene's germline CDR1 is SGHRS and CDR2 YFSETQ. CDR3 DNA sequence: TGCGCCAGCAGCTCGGACCCGGACGGGAACAATGAGCAGTTCTTC. Translating it yields CASSSDPDGNNEQFF.

The chain uses TRBV27 and TRBJ2-1; 10 nucleotides match TRBD1. CDR3 length: 14 residues. Trimming cost V 2 bases and J 5 bases; bases outside gene matches: 0. Germline assignment: CDR1 MNHEY and CDR2 SMNVEV (reference sequence). CDR3 residues: CASSLGTGDNEQFF. The CDR3 DNA sequence: TGTGCCAGCAGTTTAGGGACAGGGGACAATGAGCAGTTCTTC.